This T cell receptor (beta chain) was found in a study of graft-versus-host responses after intestinal transplantation. Study findings and constraints: The authors found GvH clones in recipient marrow, some appearing first in ileum or blood.

The J segment lost 4 bases and the V segment lost 2 bases, leaving 16 bases of the junction unmatched. The germline CDR1 and CDR2 sequences are MNHNS and SASEGT. The CDR3 runs to 20 residues. Generated by immunoSEQ multiplex PCR, the TCRdb table keeps only in-frame clones and is missing some. The sample includes tens of thousands of clones, roughly 91% of them seen just once. In regard to this clone: What it recognizes is unknown.

Specimen: unstimulated CD4+ T cells sorted from spleen or lymph node cells, collected before intestinal transplant. This clonotype originated in a human donor who received an intestinal transplant. V and J are TRBV6-1 and TRBJ1-5; 11 bases line up with TRBD1. CDR3 sequence: CASSEFLGLGGQGDNQPQHF. The CDR3 bases are TGTGCCAGCAGTGAATTTTTGGGCCTCGGGGGACAGGGGGATAATCAGCCCCAGCATTTT.